One and the same sample provided the 27 T cell receptor beta chains below, sequenced in a study of early T cells in non-severe SARS-CoV-2 infection. TCRdb ran MiXCR on the 5' RACE reads and lists one entry per CDR3 protein. The data show 50,000 to 80,000 distinct CDR3 sequences, approximately 9.2% seen once. The sample in question was whole blood, obtained at baseline. These receptors were taken from an adult who was a healthcare worker with PCR-confirmed SARS-CoV-2 infection or an uninfected control (not recorded which).

The CDR3 loop reads CASSPESSYNEQFF. CDR3 DNA sequence: TGTGCCAGCAGCCCGGAGAGTAGCTACAATGAGCAGTTCTTC. The gene calls are TRBV5-4 and TRBJ2-1; no reliable D call. The V and J ends lost 4 bases and 3 bases respectively, with 11 bases between them. The CDR3 contains 14 residues. The germline V gene encodes CDR1 SGHNT and CDR2 YYREEE (reference sequence).

This clonotype showed up many times. This sequence joins TRBV2 and TRBJ2-1; a weak D match, TRBD2 (6 bases). Germline CDR1 reads SNHLY; CDR2 reads FYNNEI. Trimming left V 4 bases short and J 5 bases short, with 12 bases between. The CDR3 loop spans 14 amino acids. CDR3 sequence (DNA): TGTGCCAGCAGTGGGGACGCGGGGAACAATGAGCAGTTCTTC. Translating gives CASSGDAGNNEQFF.

This rearrangement joins TRBV5-4 to TRBJ2-3; D gene uncertain. Germline CDR1 SGHNT, CDR2 YYREEE (reference sequence). The V end lost 1 base, the J end lost 1 base, and 4 bases lay between the germline ends. The CDR3 spans 13 residues. The CDR3 bases are TGTGCCAGCAGCTTGTCCGGCACAGATACGCAGTATTTT. The encoded protein is CASSLSGTDTQYF.

The chain uses TRBV9 and TRBJ2-7; the D is unclear. The germline V gene encodes CDR1 SGDLS and CDR2 YYNGEE. This CDR3 is 14 amino acids long. The ends were cut back, 4 bases at V and 1 base at J, with 12 bases in the middle. CDR3 amino acids: CASSPRPESYEQYF. CDR3 DNA sequence: TGTGCCAGCAGCCCCCGTCCCGAATCCTACGAGCAGTACTTC.

This clonotype has more than one count but fewer than ten. The V call is TRBV7-9, the J call TRBJ1-3; D is unresolved. The CDR3 is 12 amino acids. Germline values: CDR1 SEHNR, CDR2 FQNEAQ (reference sequence). V lost 2 bases and J 7 bases, leaving 6 bases between the germline ends. CDR3 loop: CASSLFDNTIYF. The CDR3 DNA follows: TGTGCCAGCAGCTTATTTGACAACACCATATATTTT.

This clonotype occurred a few times. V gene TRBV7-9 combines with J gene TRBJ1-3, with D perhaps TRBD1 (5 bases). Trimming removed 7 bases at V and 2 bases at J, with 15 bases between. The CDR3 covers 15 residues. Germline loops: CDR1 SEHNR, CDR2 FQNEAQ (reference sequence). For the CDR3, the DNA is TGTGCCAGCACCAAACTCGGAGGGGCTGGAAACACCATATATTTT. It encodes CASTKLGGAGNTIYF.

The V call is TRBV7-2, the J call TRBJ1-1; 7 bases map to TRBD1. Germline loops: CDR1 SGHTA, CDR2 FQGNSA. The CDR3 is 14 residues long. J was trimmed by 8 bases and V by 3 bases; bases with no gene match: 9. This CDR3 reads CASSFYTGAFEAFF. The CDR3 bases are TGTGCCAGCAGCTTTTACACAGGGGCTTTCGAAGCTTTCTTT. Combining the CDR3 with reference TRBV7-2 and TRBJ1-1 gives the whole variable domain GAGVSQSPSNKVTEKGKDVELRCDPISGHTALYWYRQSLGQGLEFLIYFQGNSAPDKSGLPSDRFSAERTGGSVSTLTIQRTQQEDSAVYLCASSFYTGAFEAFFGQGTRLTVV.

The rearrangement uses TRBV19 and TRBJ1-1; D not certain. Germline CDR1 LNHDA, CDR2 SQIVND (reference sequence). The CDR3 totals 16 residues. Trimming removed 2 bases at V and 3 bases at J, with 16 bases between. The CDR3 nucleotides read TGTGCCAGTAGTATATCCCCCCACGGGAGGGACACTGAAGCTTTCTTT. This gives the protein CASSISPHGRDTEAFF.

The chain joins TRBV6-6 to TRBJ2-4; D not resolved. Deletions cut 5 bases from V and 4 bases from J, with 3 bases between. This CDR3 spans 11 amino acids. Germline V CDR1 and CDR2: MNHNY, SVGAGI (reference sequence). The CDR3 protein is CASSQKNIQYF. As DNA, the CDR3 is TGTGCCAGCAGTCAAAAAAACATTCAGTACTTC.

This clonotype occurred many times. The chain carries TRBV20-1 and TRBJ2-3; 8 bases agree with TRBD2. V trimming: 3 bases; J trimming: 0 bases; junction bases outside the gene matches: 2. CDR3 length: 14 residues. The V gene's germline CDR1 is DFQATT and CDR2 SNEGSKA (reference sequence). In DNA form, the CDR3 reads TGCAGTGCTAGCGGGAGGGCTAGCACAGATACGCAGTATTTT. As protein: CSASGRASTDTQYF.

This clonotype turned up a few times. The chain employs TRBV14 and TRBJ2-1, with 9 positions matching TRBD2. V lost 4 bases and J lost 7; bases outside the gene matches: 11. The CDR3 sequence is 16 residues long. Germline assignment: CDR1 SGHDN and CDR2 FVKESK. CDR3 nucleotides: TGTGCCAGCAGCCCCCTGACTAGCGGAGCCTTAAATGAGCAGTTCTTC. Translated: CASSPLTSGALNEQFF.

This clonotype was picked up many times. The chain combines TRBV9 with TRBJ2-2; either TRBD1 or TRBD2 may fit D (5 bases each). The CDR3 loop spans 13 amino acids. The germline V gene has CDR1 SGDLS and CDR2 YYNGEE. Trimming left V 3 bases short and J 4 bases short, with 7 bases between. In DNA form, the CDR3 reads TGTGCCAGCAGCGGAGGGGTCACCGGGGAGCTGTTTTTT. This encodes CASSGGVTGELFF.

The V and J genes are TRBV4-1 and TRBJ1-6; D possibly corresponds to TRBD1 (6 bases). The CDR3 sequence is 14 residues long. Germline V gives CDR1 MGHRA, CDR2 YSYEKL. Trimming removed 5 bases at V and 7 bases at J, with 12 bases between. CDR3 coding DNA: TGCGCCAGCAGCGATACAGGGACCAATTCACCCCTCCACTTT. Residues: CASSDTGTNSPLHF.

About this clonotype itself: One base separates it from a far larger clone, so it is likely a read error. The CDR3 loop reads CASSRYEQYF. CDR3 coding DNA: TGTGCCAGCAGCCGCTACGAGCAGTACTTC. The chain joins TRBV2 to TRBJ2-7; D unclear. CDR1 SNHLY and CDR2 FYNNEI come from the germline V gene. This CDR3 is 10 amino acids long. With 6 bases removed from V and 3 bases from J, the gap between germline ends came to 3 bases.

V usage is TRBV10-2 and J usage is TRBJ2-2; TRBD2 is a possible D gene (6 bases). Deletions cut 5 bases from V and 1 base from J, with 14 bases between. Germline V gene lookup returns CDR1 WSHSY and CDR2 SAAADI. This CDR3 has 16 amino acids. CDR3 in DNA: TGCGCCAGCAGTTCCTTGGGCGGGATGAACACCGGGGAGCTGTTTTTT. Translating gives CASSSLGGMNTGELFF.

The table lists this clonotype with many counts. As DNA, the CDR3 is TGTGCCAGCAGCACCGGACAGGGAGACTACGAGCAGTACTTC. Translating it yields CASSTGQGDYEQYF. The gene calls are TRBV11-1 and TRBJ2-7, with TRBD1 matching 8 bases. The V gene end was trimmed by 5 bases and the J gene end by 3 bases; junction bases not matched to a gene: 6. Looked up from germline, CDR1 is SGHAT and CDR2 is FQDESV (reference sequence). This CDR3 region has 14 residues.

This CDR3 reads CASSLLLLLARWAPHEQYF. The CDR3 region has the DNA TGTGCCAGCAGCCTCCTCCTCCTCTTAGCACGCTGGGCTCCCCACGAGCAGTACTTC. The genes are TRBV5-5 and TRBJ2-7; D ambiguous. Germline V gene data show CDR1 as SGHKS and CDR2 as YYEKEE (reference sequence). The ends were cut back, 4 bases at V and 5 bases at J, with 31 bases in the middle. This CDR3 contains 19 residues.

This clonotype was picked up many times. J is TRBJ1-5 and V is TRBV27; 10 nucleotides align to TRBD1. V trimming: 2 bases; J trimming: 5 bases; junction bases outside the gene matches: 9. Germline V CDR1 and CDR2: MNHEY, SMNVEV (reference sequence). The CDR3 consists of 17 residues. DNA for the CDR3: TGTGCCAGCAGTTTACACTCTATCGGGACAGGGGATCAGCCCCAGCATTTT. Its translation: CASSLHSIGTGDQPQHF.

This clonotype was detected only a few times. The chain couples TRBV7-2 to TRBJ2-1; TRBD2 agrees at 10 bases. The J segment lost 5 bases and the V segment lost 5 bases, leaving 3 bases of the junction unmatched. The CDR3 is 14 residues long. The germline gives CDR1 SGHTA, CDR2 FQGNSA. CDR3 sequence (DNA): TGTGCCAGCAGCCCACTAGCGGGGCACAATGAGCAGTTCTTC. Residues: CASSPLAGHNEQFF.

The sample holds a few counts of this clonotype. This rearrangement joins TRBV6-1 to TRBJ1-2; D is unclear. Per the germline V gene, CDR1 is MNHNS and CDR2 is SASEGT. There are 15 residues in the CDR3. The V end was cut by 6 bases, the J end by 4 bases, with 18 bases between. CDR3 nucleotide sequence: TGTGCCAGCAGAGCGGACGGATACATCGTCTATGGCTACACCTTC. It is translated as CASRADGYIVYGYTF.

Only a few counts were recorded for this clonotype. This chain connects TRBV7-2 to TRBJ2-7; the D is unclear. The CDR3 length is 11 residues. V was cut by 8 bases and J by 3 bases, with 8 bases left in between. The germline gives CDR1 SGHTA, CDR2 FQGNSA. CDR3 nucleotide sequence: TGTGCCAGCGCGGTAAGCTACGAGCAGTACTTC. Encoded protein: CASAVSYEQYF.

This clonotype was observed a few times. The gene calls are TRBV3-1 and TRBJ1-1; the D is unclear. CDR3 size: 13 residues. Germline CDR1 is LGHDT and CDR2 is YNNKEL (reference sequence). V shed 4 bases and J shed 1 base, with 7 bases lying between them. DNA for the CDR3: TGTGCCAGCAGCCGTCAAGGGAACACTGAAGCTTTCTTT. Translated, it gives CASSRQGNTEAFF.

This clonotype has ten or more counts. This chain connects TRBV27 to TRBJ2-1; 9 bases are a match to TRBD2. The CDR3 contains 17 residues. Germline CDR1 MNHEY, CDR2 SMNVEV (reference sequence). The trim removed 2 bases at V and 1 base at J, leaving 6 bases unmatched. CDR3 sequence reads: CASSLGAGGPSYNEQFF. For the CDR3, the DNA is TGTGCCAGCAGTTTAGGGGCGGGAGGGCCGTCCTACAATGAGCAGTTCTTC.

This clonotype was detected ten times or more. The chain employs TRBV14 and TRBJ2-7; D unresolved. Germline loops: CDR1 SGHDN, CDR2 FVKESK. Trimming stripped 1 base from V and 2 bases from J, with 12 bases between. The CDR3 runs 15 residues. Here the CDR3 reads CASSQVMGFPYEQYF. CDR3 sequence (DNA): TGTGCCAGCAGCCAAGTGATGGGATTCCCCTACGAGCAGTACTTC.

Many counts were recorded for this clonotype. The rearrangement links TRBV7-9 to TRBJ1-4; 7 bases fit TRBD1. The CDR3 covers 14 residues. V lost 4 bases, J lost 8 bases, and 7 bases stayed unmatched. The germline V gene encodes CDR1 SEHNR and CDR2 FQNEAQ (reference sequence). This CDR3 is CASSSQGVGEKLFF. The CDR3 bases are TGTGCCAGCAGCTCGCAGGGGGTGGGAGAAAAACTGTTTTTT.

This clonotype was found many times. The J gene is TRBJ2-3, the V gene TRBV2; D perhaps matches TRBD1 (6 bases). CDR3 length: 13 residues. From germline, CDR1 is SNHLY and CDR2 FYNNEI. Trimming removed 4 bases at V and 5 bases at J, with 10 bases between. CDR3 region: CASSGQAGDTQYF. DNA of the CDR3: TGTGCCAGCAGTGGACAGGCTGGAGATACGCAGTATTTT.

This clonotype was detected only a few times. The chain employs TRBV19 and TRBJ1-3; unclear D gene. Trimming took off 4 bases at V and 4 bases at J, with 5 bases between the two ends. This CDR3 is built from 12 residues. In germline, CDR1 is LNHDA, CDR2 SQIVND (reference sequence). The CDR3 DNA reads TGTGCCAGTAGTACCTGGGGAAACACCATATATTTT. This codes for CASSTWGNTIYF.